The source of this TCR beta chain is a study of T cell responses to AZD1222 COVID-19 vaccine. Findings of the study overall: An increase in Spike-specific TCR breadth and depth was observed after two AZD1222 doses. Baseline serostatus was positive in only a handful of AZD1222 recipients. Donor demographics were predominantly white British with a female majority; clonal diversity may be underestimated.

The CDR3 runs 14 residues. Deletions cut 7 bases from V and 2 bases from J, with 14 bases between. Germline CDR1 MNHEY, CDR2 SVGAGI. Doses given second, at about 4 or about 12 weeks, were pooled. Produced via immunoSEQ multiplex PCR; TCRdb's table is partial and in-frame only. The data contain 86,000 or so clones, 88% of them singletons. Details on this clone: As yet, its antigen is unknown.

This TCR derives from an adult who received the AZD1222 COVID-19 vaccine. The chain has TRBV6-5 and TRBJ1-1; D ambiguous. Sequences were derived from peripheral blood, sampled 28 days after the second AZD1222 dose. CDR3 bases: TGTGCCAGCACCCAACCGCGGGGAAACACTGAAGCTTTCTTT. Translating gives CASTQPRGNTEAFF.